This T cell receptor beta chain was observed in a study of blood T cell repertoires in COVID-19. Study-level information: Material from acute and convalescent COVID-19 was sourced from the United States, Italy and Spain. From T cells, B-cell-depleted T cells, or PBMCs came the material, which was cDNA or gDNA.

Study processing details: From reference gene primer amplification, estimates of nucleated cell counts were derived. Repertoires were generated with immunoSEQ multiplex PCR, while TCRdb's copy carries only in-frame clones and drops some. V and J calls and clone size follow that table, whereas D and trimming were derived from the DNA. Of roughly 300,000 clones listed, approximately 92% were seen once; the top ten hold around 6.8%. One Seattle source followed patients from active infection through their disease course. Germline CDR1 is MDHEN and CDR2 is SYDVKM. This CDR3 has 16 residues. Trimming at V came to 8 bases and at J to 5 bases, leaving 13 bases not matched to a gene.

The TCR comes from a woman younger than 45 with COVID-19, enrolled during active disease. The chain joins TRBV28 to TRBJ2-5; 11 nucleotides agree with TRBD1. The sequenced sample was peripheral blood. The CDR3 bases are TGTGCCAGCGGTAGTTGGGGACAGGGGGTCTGGGAGACCCAGTACTTC. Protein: CASGSWGQGVWETQYF.